Below, one T cell receptor beta chain is given with its context. The method was immunoSEQ multiplex PCR; TCRdb's version includes in-frame clones alone and lacks a portion of them. Of about 400,000 clones listed, about 87% are singletons. Trimming took 6 bases from V and 3 from J, leaving 12 bases between them. Per germline, CDR1 MNHEY and CDR2 SVGAGI. There are 14 residues in the CDR3. This sample is part of a study of blood T cell repertoires in COVID-19. This TCR came from a middle-aged man in a cohort exposed to, infected with or recovered from COVID-19 (not recorded which). Sequencing used PBMCs or T cells enriched from blood (not recorded which). The chain carries TRBV6-5 and TRBJ1-5; D is perhaps TRBD1 (6 bases). CDR3 protein: CASRQTGINQPQHF. CDR3 sequence (DNA): TGTGCCAGCAGGCAGACAGGAATCAATCAGCCCCAGCATTTT.